The next 12 T cell receptor beta chains were all read from a single sample in a study of OX40 agonist ivuxolimab in advanced cancers. Generated by immunoSEQ multiplex PCR, the TCRdb table keeps only in-frame clones and is missing some. The data contain tens of thousands of clones, 70% to 90% of them singletons. The starting material was CD4+ or CD8+ T cells sorted from blood, obtained in a trial of the OX40 agonist ivuxolimab. The receptor set was obtained from an adult with an advanced solid tumor such as melanoma, head and neck, liver or kidney cancer.

The chain links TRBV28 to TRBJ1-2, with D possibly TRBD1 on 5 matching bases. The CDR3 length is 13 residues. Trimming stripped 3 bases from V and 9 bases from J, with 14 bases between. The germline V gene encodes CDR1 MDHEN and CDR2 SYDVKM. The CDR3 here is CASSLGPDSSYTF. The DNA for the CDR3 is TGTGCCAGCAGTTTGGGCCCCGACAGCAGCTACACCTTC.

The chain combines TRBV7-9 with TRBJ1-3, with D possibly matching TRBD1 (5 bases). With 1 base removed from V and 0 bases from J, the gap between germline ends came to 13 bases. Per the germline V gene, CDR1 is SEHNR and CDR2 is FQNEAQ (reference sequence). This CDR3 region has 17 residues. As DNA, the CDR3 is TGTGCCAGCAGCTTAGATGGAGGGGCCCGCTCTGGAAACACCATATATTTT. Translating gives CASSLDGGARSGNTIYF.

V is TRBV30 and J is TRBJ1-4; D gene uncertain. The CDR3 is 13 amino acids. Per germline, CDR1 GTSNPN and CDR2 SVGIG (reference sequence). In nucleotides, the CDR3 is TGTGCATTCGACGGTAGTGTGGGTGAAAAACTGTTTTTT. The encoded protein is CAFDGSVGEKLFF. The entire variable domain, with the rest obtained from reference TRBV30 and TRBJ1-4, is as follows: SQTIHQWPATLVQPVGSPLSLECTVEGTSNPNLYWYRQAAGRGLQLLFYSVGIGQISSEVPQNLSASRPQDRQFILSSKKLLLSDSGFYLCAFDGSVGEKLFFGSGTQLSVL.

The chain uses TRBV7-2 and TRBJ2-1, with TRBD1 matching 9 bases. Germline trimming cut 5 bases from V and 6 bases from J; bases unmatched to any gene: 2. The germline V gene encodes CDR1 SGHTA and CDR2 FQGNSA. The CDR3 sequence is 13 residues long. CDR3 residues: CASSPDRGNEQFF. The CDR3 DNA sequence: TGTGCCAGCAGCCCGGACAGGGGCAATGAGCAGTTCTTC.

The V gene is TRBV30, the J gene TRBJ1-5; D may be TRBD1 (5 bases). Trimming took off 4 bases at V and 2 bases at J, with 9 bases between the two ends. The germline gives CDR1 GTSNPN, CDR2 SVGIG (reference sequence). This CDR3 spans 13 amino acids. The CDR3 nucleotides read TGTGCCTGGAACGCGGGGGGCAATCAGCCCCAGCATTTT. Amino acid sequence: CAWNAGGNQPQHF.

This clone has just one count. The chain carries TRBV5-1 and TRBJ2-5, with D perhaps TRBD2 (6 bases). V lost 4 bases and J 2 bases, leaving 12 bases between the germline ends. The CDR3 extends over 14 amino acids. Germline assignment: CDR1 SGHRS and CDR2 YFSETQ. The CDR3 here is CASSLEGGQETQYF. The CDR3 nucleotides read TGCGCCAGCAGCCTAGAGGGAGGACAAGAGACCCAGTACTTC.

The chain recombines TRBV5-1 with TRBJ2-1, with 8 bases aligning to TRBD2. The J segment lost 6 bases and the V segment lost 4 bases, leaving 6 bases of the junction unmatched. CDR1 is SGHRS and CDR2 is YFSETQ in the germline V gene. The CDR3 totals 14 residues. The CDR3 sequence is CASSDSGSLNEQFF. Written as DNA, the CDR3 is TGCGCCAGCAGCGACAGCGGGAGTCTCAATGAGCAGTTCTTC.

This clone appeared a single time. This chain uses TRBV4-1 with TRBJ2-4; 7 bases are shared with TRBD1. This CDR3 has 15 amino acids. In germline, CDR1 is MGHRA, CDR2 YSYEKL. Trimming removed 3 bases from V and 4 bases from J; junction bases left unmatched: 6. DNA of the CDR3: TGCGCCAGCAGCCATCCGGGACAGACAAAAAACATTCAGTACTTC. Its protein product is CASSHPGQTKNIQYF.

The table lists this clone with a few counts. This chain connects TRBV4-2 to TRBJ2-7; 9 bases match TRBD2. V was clipped by 0 bases and J by 0 bases; unmatched bases: 6. From germline, CDR1 is LGHNA and CDR2 YNFKEQ. The CDR3 length is 17 residues. CDR3 sequence: CASSQDPTSGSSYEQYF. The CDR3 bases are TGTGCCAGCAGCCAAGACCCGACTAGCGGTAGCTCCTACGAGCAGTACTTC.

For the CDR3, the DNA is TGTGCCAGCAGCGTAGCTCTAAGCGTCCACCCAGAGACCCAGTACTTC. Encoded protein: CASSVALSVHPETQYF. The chain combines TRBV9 with TRBJ2-5; unclear D gene. The CDR3 sequence is 16 residues long. The germline gives CDR1 SGDLS, CDR2 YYNGEE. V was pared by 0 bases and J by 4 bases, with 16 bases between.

V usage is TRBV15 and J usage is TRBJ2-2, with a possible D match to TRBD1 (5 bases). CDR1 and CDR2 from the germline V gene are LNHNV and YYDKDF (reference sequence). Trimming shortened V by 0 bases and J by 6 bases, and 8 bases separated the two germline ends. The CDR3 spans 14 residues. CDR3: CATSRDRGPGELFF. DNA for the CDR3: TGTGCCACCAGCAGAGATAGGGGTCCCGGGGAGCTGTTTTTT. The full variable domain, with the rest looked up from reference TRBV15 and TRBJ2-2, is DAMVIQNPRYQVTQFGKPVTLSCSQTLNHNVMYWYQQKSSQAPKLLFHYYDKDFNNEADTPDNFQSRRPNTSFCFLDIRSPGLGDTAMYLCATSRDRGPGELFFGEGSRLTVL.

The chain employs TRBV7-9 and TRBJ2-7; 9 bases map to TRBD2. From germline, CDR1 is SEHNR and CDR2 FQNEAQ (reference sequence). The V gene end was trimmed by 1 base and the J gene end by 3 bases; junction bases not matched to a gene: 1. This CDR3 region has 14 residues. CDR3 residues: CASSLGGRVYEQYF. DNA for the CDR3: TGTGCCAGCAGCTTAGGCGGGAGGGTCTACGAGCAGTACTTC.